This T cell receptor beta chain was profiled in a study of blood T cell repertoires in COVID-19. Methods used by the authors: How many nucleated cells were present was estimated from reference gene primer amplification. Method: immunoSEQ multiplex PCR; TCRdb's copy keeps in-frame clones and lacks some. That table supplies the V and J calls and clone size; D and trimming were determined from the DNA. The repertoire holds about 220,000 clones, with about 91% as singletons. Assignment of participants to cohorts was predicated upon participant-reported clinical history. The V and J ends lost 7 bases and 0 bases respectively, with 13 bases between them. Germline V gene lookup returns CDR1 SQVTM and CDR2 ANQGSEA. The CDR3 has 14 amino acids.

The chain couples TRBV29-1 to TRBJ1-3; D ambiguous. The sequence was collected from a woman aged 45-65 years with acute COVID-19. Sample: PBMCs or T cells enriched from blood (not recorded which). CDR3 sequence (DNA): TGCAGCGCCCGCAGAGGGAGCTCTGGAAACACCATATATTTT. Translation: CSARRGSSGNTIYF. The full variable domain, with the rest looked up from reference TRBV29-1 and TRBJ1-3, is SAVISQKPSRDICQRGTSLTIQCQVDSQVTMMFWYRQQPGQSLTLIATANQGSEATYESGFVIDKFPISRPNLTFSTLTVSNMSPEDSSIYLCSARRGSSGNTIYFGEGSWLTVV.